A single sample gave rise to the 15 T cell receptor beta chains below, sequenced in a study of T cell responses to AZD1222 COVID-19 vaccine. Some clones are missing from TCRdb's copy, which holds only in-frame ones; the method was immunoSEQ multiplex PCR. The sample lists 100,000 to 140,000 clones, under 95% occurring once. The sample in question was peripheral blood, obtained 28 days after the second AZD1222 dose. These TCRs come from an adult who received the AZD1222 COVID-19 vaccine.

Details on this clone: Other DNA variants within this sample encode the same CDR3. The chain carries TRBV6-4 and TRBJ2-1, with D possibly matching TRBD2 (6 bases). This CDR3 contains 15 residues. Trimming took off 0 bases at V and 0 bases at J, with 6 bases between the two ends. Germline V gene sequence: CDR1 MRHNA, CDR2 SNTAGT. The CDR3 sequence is CASSDSSGSYNEQFF. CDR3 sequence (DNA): TGTGCCAGCAGTGACTCTAGCGGCTCCTACAATGAGCAGTTCTTC.

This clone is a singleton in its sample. Written as DNA, the CDR3 is TGCGCCAGCAGTCCAGATAGCAATCAGCCCCAGCATTTT. It is translated as CASSPDSNQPQHF. This sequence joins TRBV10-1 and TRBJ1-5; D is ambiguous. Germline V gene sequence: CDR1 WNHNN, CDR2 SYGVQD (reference sequence). V gave up 5 bases and J gave up 0 bases, with 5 bases separating them. CDR3 length equals 13 residues.

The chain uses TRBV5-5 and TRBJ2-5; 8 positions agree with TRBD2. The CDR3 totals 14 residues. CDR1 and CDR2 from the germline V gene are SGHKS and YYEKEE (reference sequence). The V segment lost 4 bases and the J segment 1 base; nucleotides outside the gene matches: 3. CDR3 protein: CASSPGLAQETQYF. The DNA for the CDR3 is TGTGCCAGCAGCCCTGGACTAGCCCAAGAGACCCAGTACTTC.

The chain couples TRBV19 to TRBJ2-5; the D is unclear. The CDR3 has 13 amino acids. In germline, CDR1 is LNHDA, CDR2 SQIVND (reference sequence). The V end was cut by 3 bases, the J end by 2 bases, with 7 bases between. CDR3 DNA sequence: TGTGCCAGTAGTATGAGGCGGCAAGAGACCCAGTACTTC. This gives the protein CASSMRRQETQYF. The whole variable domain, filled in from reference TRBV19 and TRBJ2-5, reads DGGITQSPKYLFRKEGQNVTLSCEQNLNHDAMYWYRQDPGQGLRLIYYSQIVNDFQKGDIAEGYSVSREKKESFPLTVTSAQKNPTAFYLCASSMRRQETQYFGPGTRLLVL.

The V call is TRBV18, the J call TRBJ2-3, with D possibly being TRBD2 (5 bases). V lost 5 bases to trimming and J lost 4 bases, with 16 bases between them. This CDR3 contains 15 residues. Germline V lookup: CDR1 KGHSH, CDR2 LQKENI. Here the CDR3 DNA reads TGTGCCAGCTCAGACTCGGCTAGCAGCTCAGATACGCAGTATTTT. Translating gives CASSDSASSSDTQYF.

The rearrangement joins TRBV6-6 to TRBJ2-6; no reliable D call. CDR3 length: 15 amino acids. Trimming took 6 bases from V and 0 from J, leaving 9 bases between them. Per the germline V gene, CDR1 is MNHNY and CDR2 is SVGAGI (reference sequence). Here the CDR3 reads CASRTLSSGANVLTF. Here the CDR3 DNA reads TGTGCCAGCAGGACACTGAGCTCTGGGGCCAACGTCCTGACTTTC.

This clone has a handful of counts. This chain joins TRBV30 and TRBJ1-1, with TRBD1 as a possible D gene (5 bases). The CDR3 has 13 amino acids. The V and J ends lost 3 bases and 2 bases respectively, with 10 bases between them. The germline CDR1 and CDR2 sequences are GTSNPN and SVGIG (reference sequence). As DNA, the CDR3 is TGTGCCTGGAGCCGACAGTTAAACACTGAAGCTTTCTTT. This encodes CAWSRQLNTEAFF.

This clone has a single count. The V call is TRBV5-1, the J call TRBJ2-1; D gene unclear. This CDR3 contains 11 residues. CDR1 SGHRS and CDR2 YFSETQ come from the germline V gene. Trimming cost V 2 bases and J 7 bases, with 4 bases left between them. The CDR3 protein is CASSLHNEQFF. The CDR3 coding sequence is TGCGCCAGCAGCTTACATAATGAGCAGTTCTTC.

CDR3 protein: CASSAGTGALYEQYF. The CDR3 coding sequence is TGTGCCAGCAGCGCCGGGACAGGGGCACTTTACGAGCAGTACTTC. V is TRBV9 and J is TRBJ2-7; 10 nucleotides match TRBD1. V shed 3 bases and J 4 bases; nucleotides not matched to a gene: 7. Germline CDR1 is SGDLS and CDR2 is YYNGEE. This CDR3 is 15 amino acids long.

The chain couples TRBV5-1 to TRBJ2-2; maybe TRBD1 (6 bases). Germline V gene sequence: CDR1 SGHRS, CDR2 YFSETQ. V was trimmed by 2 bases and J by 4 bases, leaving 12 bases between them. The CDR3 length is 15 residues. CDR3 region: CASSFIAGATGELFF. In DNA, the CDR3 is TGCGCCAGCAGCTTTATTGCAGGGGCCACCGGGGAGCTGTTTTTT.

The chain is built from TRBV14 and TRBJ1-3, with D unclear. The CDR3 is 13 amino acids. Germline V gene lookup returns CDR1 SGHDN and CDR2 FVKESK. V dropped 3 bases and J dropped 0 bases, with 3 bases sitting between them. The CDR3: CASSHLSGNTIYF. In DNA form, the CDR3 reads TGTGCCAGCAGCCATCTCTCTGGAAACACCATATATTTT.

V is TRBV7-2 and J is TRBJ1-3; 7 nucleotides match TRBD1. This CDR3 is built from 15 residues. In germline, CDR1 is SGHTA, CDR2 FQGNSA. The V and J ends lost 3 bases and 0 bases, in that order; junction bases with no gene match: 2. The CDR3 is CASSLTGISGNTIYF. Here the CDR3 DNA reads TGTGCCAGCAGCTTGACAGGGATCTCTGGAAACACCATATATTTT. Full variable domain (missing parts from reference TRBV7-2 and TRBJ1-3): GAGVSQSPSNKVTEKGKDVELRCDPISGHTALYWYRQSLGQGLEFLIYFQGNSAPDKSGLPSDRFSAERTGGSVSTLTIQRTQQEDSAVYLCASSLTGISGNTIYFGEGSWLTVV.

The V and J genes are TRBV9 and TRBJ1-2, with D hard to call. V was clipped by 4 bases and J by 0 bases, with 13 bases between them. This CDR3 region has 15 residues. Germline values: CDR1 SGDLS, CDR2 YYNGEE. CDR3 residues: CASSPSVRANYGYTF. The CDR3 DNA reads TGTGCCAGCAGCCCGTCGGTCCGGGCTAACTATGGCTACACCTTC.

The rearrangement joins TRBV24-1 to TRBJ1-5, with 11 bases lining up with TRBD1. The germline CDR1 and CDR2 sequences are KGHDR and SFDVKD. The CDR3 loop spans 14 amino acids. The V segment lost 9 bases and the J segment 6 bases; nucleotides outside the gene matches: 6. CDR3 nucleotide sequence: TGTGCCACCTTCCGGGACAGGGGGATTCAGCCCCAGCATTTT. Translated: CATFRDRGIQPQHF.

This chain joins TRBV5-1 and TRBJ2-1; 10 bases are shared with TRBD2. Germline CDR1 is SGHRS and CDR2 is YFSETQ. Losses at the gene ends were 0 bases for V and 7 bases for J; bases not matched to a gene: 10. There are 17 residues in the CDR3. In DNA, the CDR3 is TGCGCCAGCAGCTTGGATGAGCTAGCGGGAGCGTCTAATGAGCAGTTCTTC. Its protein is CASSLDELAGASNEQFF. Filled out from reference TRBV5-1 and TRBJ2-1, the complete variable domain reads KAGVTQTPRYLIKTRGQQVTLSCSPISGHRSVSWYQQTPGQGLQFLFEYFSETQRNKGNFPGRFSGRQFSNSRSEMNVSTLELGDSALYLCASSLDELAGASNEQFFGPGTRLTVL.